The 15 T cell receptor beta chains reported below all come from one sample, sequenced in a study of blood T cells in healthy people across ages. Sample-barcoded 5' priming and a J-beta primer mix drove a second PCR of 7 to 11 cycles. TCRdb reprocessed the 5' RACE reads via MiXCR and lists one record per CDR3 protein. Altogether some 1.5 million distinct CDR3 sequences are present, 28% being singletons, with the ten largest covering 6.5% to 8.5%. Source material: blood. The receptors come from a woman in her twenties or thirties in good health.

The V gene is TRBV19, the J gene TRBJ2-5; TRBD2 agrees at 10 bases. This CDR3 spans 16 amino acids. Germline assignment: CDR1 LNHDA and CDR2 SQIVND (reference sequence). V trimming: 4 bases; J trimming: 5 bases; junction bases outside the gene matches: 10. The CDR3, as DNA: TGTGCCAGTAGTAACACAGCGGGAGGGAAAAGGGAGACCCAGTACTTC. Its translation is CASSNTAGGKRETQYF. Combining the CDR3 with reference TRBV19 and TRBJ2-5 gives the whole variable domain DGGITQSPKYLFRKEGQNVTLSCEQNLNHDAMYWYRQDPGQGLRLIYYSQIVNDFQKGDIAEGYSVSREKKESFPLTVTSAQKNPTAFYLCASSNTAGGKRETQYFGPGTRLLVL.

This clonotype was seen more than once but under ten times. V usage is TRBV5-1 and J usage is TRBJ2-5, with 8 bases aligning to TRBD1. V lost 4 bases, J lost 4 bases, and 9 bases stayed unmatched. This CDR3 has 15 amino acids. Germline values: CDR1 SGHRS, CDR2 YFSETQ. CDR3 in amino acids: CASSPVDRGGETQYF. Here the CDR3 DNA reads TGCGCCAGCAGCCCCGTCGACAGGGGCGGAGAGACCCAGTACTTC.

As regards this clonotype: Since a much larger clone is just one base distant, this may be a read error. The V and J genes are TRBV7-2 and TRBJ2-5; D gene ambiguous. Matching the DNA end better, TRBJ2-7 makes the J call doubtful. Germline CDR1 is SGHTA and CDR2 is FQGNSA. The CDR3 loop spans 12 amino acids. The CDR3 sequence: CVSSSNGYEQYF. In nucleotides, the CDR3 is TGTGTCAGCAGCTCCAATGGTTACGAGCAGTACTTC.

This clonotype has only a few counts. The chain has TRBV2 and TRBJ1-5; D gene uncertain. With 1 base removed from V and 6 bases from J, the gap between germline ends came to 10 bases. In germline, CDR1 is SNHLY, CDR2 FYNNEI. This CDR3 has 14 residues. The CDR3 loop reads CASSEGTRGQPQHF. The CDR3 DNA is TGTGCCAGCAGTGAAGGGACTCGGGGTCAGCCCCAGCATTTT.

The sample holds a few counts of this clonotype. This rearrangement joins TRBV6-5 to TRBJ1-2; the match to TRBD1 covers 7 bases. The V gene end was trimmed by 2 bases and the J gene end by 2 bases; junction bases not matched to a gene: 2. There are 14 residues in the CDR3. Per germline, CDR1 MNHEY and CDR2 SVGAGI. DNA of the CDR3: TGTGCCAGCAGTTACAACAGGGGAAACTATGGCTACACCTTC. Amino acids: CASSYNRGNYGYTF.

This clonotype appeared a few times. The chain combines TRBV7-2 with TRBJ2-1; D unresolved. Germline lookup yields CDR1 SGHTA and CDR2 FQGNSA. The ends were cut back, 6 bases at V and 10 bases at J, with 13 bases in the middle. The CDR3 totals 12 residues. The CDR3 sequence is CASSSFRGEQFF. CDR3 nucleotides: TGTGCCAGCAGTTCGTTTAGAGGAGAGCAGTTCTTC.

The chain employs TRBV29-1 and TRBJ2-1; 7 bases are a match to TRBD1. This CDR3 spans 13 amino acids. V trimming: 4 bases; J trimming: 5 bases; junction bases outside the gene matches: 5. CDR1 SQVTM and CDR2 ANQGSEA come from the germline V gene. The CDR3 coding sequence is TGCAGCGTTGGACCGGGACAGCACAATGAGCAGTTCTTC. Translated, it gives CSVGPGQHNEQFF.

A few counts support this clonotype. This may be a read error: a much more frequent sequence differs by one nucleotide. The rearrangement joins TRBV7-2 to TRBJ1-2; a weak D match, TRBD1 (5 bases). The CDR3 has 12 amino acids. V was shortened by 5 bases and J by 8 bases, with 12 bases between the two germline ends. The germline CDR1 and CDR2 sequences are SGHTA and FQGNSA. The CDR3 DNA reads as TGTACCAGCAGCGGGACCTTACTAGGCTACACCTTC. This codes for CTSSGTLLGYTF.

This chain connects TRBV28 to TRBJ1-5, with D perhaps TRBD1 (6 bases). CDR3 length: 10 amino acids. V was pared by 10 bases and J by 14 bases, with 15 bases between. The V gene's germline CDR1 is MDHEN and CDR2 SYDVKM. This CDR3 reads CATRQDTKHF. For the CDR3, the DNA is TGTGCCACCCGACAGGACACAAAGCATTTT.

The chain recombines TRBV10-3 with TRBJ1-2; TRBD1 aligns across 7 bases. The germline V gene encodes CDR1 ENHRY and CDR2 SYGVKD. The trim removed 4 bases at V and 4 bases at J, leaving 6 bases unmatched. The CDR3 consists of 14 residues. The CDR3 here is CAISGGGGSYGYTF. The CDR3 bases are TGTGCCATCAGTGGAGGGGGCGGTTCCTATGGCTACACCTTC.

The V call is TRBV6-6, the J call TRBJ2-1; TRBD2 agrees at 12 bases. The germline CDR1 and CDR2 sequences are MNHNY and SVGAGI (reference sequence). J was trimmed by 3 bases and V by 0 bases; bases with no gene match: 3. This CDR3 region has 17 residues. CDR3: CASSYSSTSGSYNEQFF. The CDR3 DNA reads TGTGCCAGCAGTTACTCCTCGACTAGCGGGAGCTACAATGAGCAGTTCTTC.

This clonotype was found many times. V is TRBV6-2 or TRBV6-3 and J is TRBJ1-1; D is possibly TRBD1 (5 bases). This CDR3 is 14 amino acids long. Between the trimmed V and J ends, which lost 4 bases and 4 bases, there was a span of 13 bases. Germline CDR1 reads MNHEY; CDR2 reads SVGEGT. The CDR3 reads CASSSPGLGTEAFF. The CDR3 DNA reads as TGTGCCAGCAGTTCCCCGGGGCTAGGCACTGAAGCTTTCTTT.

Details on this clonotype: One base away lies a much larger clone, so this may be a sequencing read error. CDR3: CACSQGNRDGNEQYF. The CDR3 nucleotides read TGTGCCTGCAGCCAAGGGAACAGGGACGGAAACGAGCAGTACTTC. V and J are TRBV3-1 and TRBJ2-7; a possible D gene is TRBD1 (6 bases). Germline CDR1 and CDR2: LGHDT and YNNKEL (reference sequence). The CDR3 totals 15 residues.

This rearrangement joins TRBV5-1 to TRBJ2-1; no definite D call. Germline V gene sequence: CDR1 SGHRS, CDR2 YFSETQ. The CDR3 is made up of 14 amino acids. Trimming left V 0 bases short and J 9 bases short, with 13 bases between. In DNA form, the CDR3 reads TGCGCCAGCAGCTTGGGATTCAGCATGCGTGAGCAGTTCTTC. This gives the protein CASSLGFSMREQFF.

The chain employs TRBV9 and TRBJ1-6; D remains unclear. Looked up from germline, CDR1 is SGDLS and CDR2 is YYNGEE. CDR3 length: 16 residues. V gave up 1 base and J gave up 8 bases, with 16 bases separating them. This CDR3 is CASSVIPRTDDSPLHF. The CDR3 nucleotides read TGTGCCAGCAGCGTAATTCCGAGGACTGATGATTCACCCCTCCACTTT.